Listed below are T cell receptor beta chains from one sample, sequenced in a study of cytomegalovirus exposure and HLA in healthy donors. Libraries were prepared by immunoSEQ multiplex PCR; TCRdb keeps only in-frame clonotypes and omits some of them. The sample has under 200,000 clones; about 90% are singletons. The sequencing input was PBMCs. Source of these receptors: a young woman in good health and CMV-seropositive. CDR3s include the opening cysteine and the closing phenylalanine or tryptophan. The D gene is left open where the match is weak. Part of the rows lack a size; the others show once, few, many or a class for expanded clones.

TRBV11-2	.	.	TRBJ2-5	CASSAGAWSQGIQETQYF	TGTGCCAGCAGCGCAGGGGCCTGGAGTCAGGGGATACAAGAGACCCAGTACTTC
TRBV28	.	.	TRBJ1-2	CASSFAYGYTF	TGTGCCAGCAGTTTTGCGTATGGCTACACCTTC
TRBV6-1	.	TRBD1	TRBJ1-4	CASSGTGSTNEKLFF	TGTGCCAGCAGTGGGACAGGCTCAACTAATGAAAAACTGTTTTTT
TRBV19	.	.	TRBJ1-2	CASSSRGENYGYTF	TGTGCCAGTAGTAGCAGGGGAGAAAACTATGGCTACACCTTC
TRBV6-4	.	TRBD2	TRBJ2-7	CASSLLAGLGFYEQYF	TGTGCCAGCAGCCTTTTGGCGGGACTAGGCTTCTACGAGCAGTACTTC
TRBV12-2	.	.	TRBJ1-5	CASRLVYRGRIQPQHF	TGTGCAAGTCGCTTAGTATACAGGGGTAGGATTCAGCCCCAGCATTTT
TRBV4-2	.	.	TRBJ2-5	CASSPPGDAETQYF	TGTGCCAGCAGCCCCCCCGGGGATGCAGAGACCCAGTACTTC
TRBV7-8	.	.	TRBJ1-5	CASSPRGDQPQHF	TGTGCCAGCAGCCCTCGCGGGGATCAGCCCCAGCATTTT
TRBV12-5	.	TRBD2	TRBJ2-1	CASGFHKFSGAGGDEQFF	TGTGCTAGTGGTTTCCATAAGTTTAGCGGCGCGGGGGGTGATGAGCAGTTCTTC
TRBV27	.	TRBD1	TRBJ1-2	CASSLSGTGGRYTF	TGTGCCAGCAGTCTCTCCGGGACAGGGGGACGGTACACCTTC
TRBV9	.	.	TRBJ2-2	CASSEPVGELFF	TGTGCCAGCAGCGAGCCCGTGGGGGAGCTGTTTTTT
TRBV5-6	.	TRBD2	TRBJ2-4	CASSYEAGGLDIQYF	TGTGCCAGCAGCTACGAAGCGGGAGGGCTGGACATTCAGTACTTC
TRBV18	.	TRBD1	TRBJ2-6	CASSSQGAHSGANVLTF	TGTGCCAGCTCATCGCAGGGGGCGCACTCCGGGGCCAACGTCCTGACTTTC
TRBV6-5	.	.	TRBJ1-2	CASSYGGDYGYTF	TGTGCCAGCAGTTACGGAGGAGACTATGGCTACACCTTC
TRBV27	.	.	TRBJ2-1	CASGLLGLGNEQFF	TGTGCCAGCGGACTGCTCGGACTGGGAAATGAGCAGTTCTTC
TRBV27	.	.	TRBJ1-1	CASSQTRRAEAFF	TGTGCCAGCAGCCAAACGCGGAGGGCTGAAGCTTTCTTT
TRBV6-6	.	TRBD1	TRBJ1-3	CASSSGTATGNTIYF	TGTGCCAGCAGTTCGGGGACAGCCACTGGAAACACCATATATTTT
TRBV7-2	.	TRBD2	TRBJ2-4	CASSPGGAGNIQYF	TGTGCCAGCAGTCCCGGGGGGGCAGGGAACATTCAGTACTTC
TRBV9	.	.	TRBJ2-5	CASSVVGTTQETQYF	TGTGCCAGCAGCGTAGTAGGGACAACCCAAGAGACCCAGTACTTC
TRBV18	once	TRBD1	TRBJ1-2	CASSPYPGTANYGYTF	TGTGCCAGCTCACCATACCCCGGGACAGCGAACTATGGCTACACCTTC
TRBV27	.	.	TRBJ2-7	CASSLRGNEQYF	TGTGCCAGCAGTTTAAGGGGGAACGAGCAGTACTTC
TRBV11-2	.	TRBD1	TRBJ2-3	CASSLDKGDRYTQYF	TGTGCCAGCAGCTTAGATAAGGGGGACAGATATACGCAGTATTTT
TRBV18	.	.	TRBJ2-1	CASSQDRPGGSGAYNEQFF	TGTGCCAGCTCGCAAGACAGGCCAGGGGGTAGCGGGGCCTACAATGAGCAGTTCTTC
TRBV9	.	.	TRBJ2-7	CASSVAGTQYEQYF	TGTGCCAGCAGCGTAGCCGGGACACAATACGAGCAGTACTTC
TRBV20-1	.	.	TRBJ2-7	CSALARYEQYF	TGCAGTGCTCTAGCGAGATACGAGCAGTACTTC
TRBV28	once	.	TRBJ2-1	CASSPLDEQFF	TGTGCCAGCAGCCCCCTCGATGAGCAGTTCTTC
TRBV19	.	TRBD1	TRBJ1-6	CASSIGTGVNSPLHF	TGTGCCAGTAGTATAGGGACAGGAGTTAATTCACCCCTCCACTTT
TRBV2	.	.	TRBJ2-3	CASSEQGGEDTQYF	TGTGCCAGCAGTGAACAGGGGGGTGAAGATACGCAGTATTTT